This T cell receptor (beta chain) was observed in a study of shared clonotypes between healthy human individuals. The deep-level immunoSEQ assay was used. Sorted-subset replicate PCR reactions were performed with around 210 ng DNA, corresponding to tens of thousands of T cell genomes. Sequenced by immunoSEQ multiplex PCR; TCRdb stores in-frame clones only, minus some. The sample comprises some 2.4 million clones, roughly 93% of which are singletons, and approximately 0.36% rests with the top ten. Recent acute infections and vaccinations were absent in the healthy HIV-negative adult donors. Findings of the study overall: Clonotypes shared by all four sorted-subset donors had higher generation probabilities than non-shared clonotypes.

The CDR3 is 15 amino acids. V was pared by 4 bases and J by 4 bases, with 9 bases of the junction left unmatched. The germline CDR1 and CDR2 sequences are SGHRS and YFSETQ. A remark on this clone: As yet, its antigen is unknown.

The chain carries TRBV5-1 and TRBJ2-5; 8 bases fit TRBD2. Sequenced: naive CD4+ T cells from PBMCs. Subset reported: CD45RA+ positively selected. The sequence derives from a man aged 18-30 years in good health. Some clones in this sample may be carry-over from other donors' samples. CDR3 region: CASSGTGGGGETQYF. The DNA of the CDR3 is TGCGCCAGCAGCGGAACGGGAGGGGGAGGAGAGACCCAGTACTTC. The whole variable domain, filled in from reference TRBV5-1 and TRBJ2-5, reads KAGVTQTPRYLIKTRGQQVTLSCSPISGHRSVSWYQQTPGQGLQFLFEYFSETQRNKGNFPGRFSGRQFSNSRSEMNVSTLELGDSALYLCASSGTGGGGETQYFGPGTRLLVL.